A selection of T cell receptor beta chains follows, all from one sample in a study of CD8 T cells in ankylosing spondylitis. MiXCR was run by TCRdb on the 5' RACE reads, yielding one entry per CDR3 protein. The sample contains 150,000 to 200,000 distinct CDR3 sequences, roughly 18% of which appear only once. The sequencing sample was made of blood, either unsorted or a sorted T cell fraction (not recorded which). The receptors stem from a male donor aged 10 to 30 with ankylosing spondylitis or in good health (not recorded which). Each CDR3 is given with its conserved first and last residue. The order of the fields is J gene, D gene, clone size, V gene, CDR3 protein, CDR3 DNA. The D gene is left open where the match is weak. Where a row states a size, it is once, few, many or the class of an expanded clone; other rows omit it.

TRBJ2-7	TRBD2	many	TRBV4-3	CASSQDLGLAGVSNVEQYF	TGCGCCAGCAGCCAAGATCTGGGACTAGCGGGAGTTTCTAACGTTGAGCAGTACTTC
TRBJ1-2	-	many	TRBV7-9	CASSLVYEGYTF	TGTGCCAGCAGCTTAGTTTACGAAGGCTACACCTTC
TRBJ2-1	-	-	TRBV6-2/TRBV6-3	CASRLSYSVRDSGSSGFF	TGTGCCAGCAGGCTTAGCTACTCCGTTCGAGACAGCGGGTCAAGTGGGTTCTTC
TRBJ2-1	TRBD2	many	TRBV18	CASSLPSGRYNEQFF	TGTGCCAGCTCACTCCCTAGCGGGAGGTACAATGAGCAGTTCTTC
TRBJ2-5	-	many	TRBV12-3/TRBV12-4	CASSWEESGQETQYF	TGTGCCAGCAGTTGGGAGGAGTCCGGCCAAGAGACCCAGTACTTC
TRBJ2-1	TRBD2	many	TRBV4-2	CASSQSGLAGVYNEQFF	TGTGCCAGCAGCCAATCCGGACTAGCGGGAGTCTACAATGAGCAGTTCTTC
TRBJ2-1	-	-	TRBV20-1	CSARVSSPFSYNEQFF	TGCAGTGCTAGAGTGTCGAGTCCTTTCTCCTACAATGAGCAGTTCTTC
TRBJ2-1	TRBD2	-	TRBV20-1	CSARPTSGRVGSEQFF	TGCAGTGCTAGACCCACTAGCGGGAGAGTAGGGAGTGAGCAGTTCTTC
TRBJ2-2	-	many	TRBV3-1	CASSPMKARELFF	TGTGCCAGCAGCCCCATGAAGGCCCGGGAGCTGTTTTTT
TRBJ1-6	-	-	TRBV15	CATSNKWGISPLHF	TGTGCCACCAGCAACAAGTGGGGGATATCACCCCTCCACTTT
TRBJ1-2	-	many	TRBV7-8	CASSLHRGGFGYTF	TGTGCCAGCAGCTTACATCGAGGAGGGTTTGGCTACACCTTC
TRBJ2-1	-	-	TRBV6-2/TRBV6-3	CASSYRPPHSDNEQFF	TGTGCCAGCAGTTACAGGCCCCCTCATTCGGACAATGAGCAGTTCTTC
TRBJ2-7	TRBD2	-	TRBV29-1	CSGTSGTYEQYF	TGCAGCGGGACTAGCGGAACCTACGAGCAGTACTTC
TRBJ2-5	-	many	TRBV20-1	CSAPSTREYQETQYF	TGCAGTGCCCCTTCGACAAGAGAGTACCAAGAGACCCAGTACTTC
TRBJ2-7	-	many	TRBV5-6	CASSLDNLYEQYF	TGTGCCAGCAGCTTGGACAACCTCTACGAGCAGTACTTC
TRBJ2-5	-	many	TRBV4-1	CASSLGAKETQYF	TGCGCCAGCAGCCTAGGCGCAAAAGAGACCCAGTACTTC
TRBJ2-1	TRBD2	few	TRBV11-2	CASSNLAESTYNEQFF	TGTGCCAGCAGCAATCTAGCGGAATCCACATACAATGAGCAGTTCTTC
TRBJ2-3	-	-	TRBV14	CASSQGLGNTDTQYF	TGTGCCAGCAGCCAAGGTCTAGGAAACACAGATACGCAGTATTTT
TRBJ2-2	-	many	TRBV29-1	CSVVKRYTGELFF	TGCAGCGTTGTCAAGCGGTACACCGGGGAGCTGTTTTTT
TRBJ2-1	-	many	TRBV5-5	CATSSSHNEQFF	TGTGCCACCTCGAGTAGTCACAATGAGCAGTTCTTC
TRBJ1-2	TRBD1	-	TRBV12-3/TRBV12-4	CASSPGGWTGSLYGYTF	TGTGCCAGCAGTCCGGGGGGGTGGACAGGGAGTTTGTATGGCTACACCTTC
TRBJ2-6	-	many	TRBV7-3	CASSSGSGANVLTF	TGTGCCAGCAGCTCAGGGTCTGGGGCCAACGTCCTGACTTTC
TRBJ2-3	-	-	TRBV7-6	CAGSKQRGTDTQYF	TGTGCCGGCAGCAAACAACGTGGCACAGATACGCAGTATTTT
TRBJ2-2	TRBD1	few	TRBV5-1	CASSLSNRGTGELFF	TGCGCCAGCAGCTTATCAAACAGGGGCACCGGGGAGCTGTTTTTT
TRBJ2-2	-	many	TRBV10-3	CAISESATVGELFF	TGTGCCATCAGTGAGTCGGCCACCGTCGGGGAGCTGTTTTTT
TRBJ2-1	TRBD2	many	TRBV19	CASSGKFWRESNEQFF	TGTGCCAGTAGCGGGAAGTTCTGGCGGGAGAGCAATGAGCAGTTCTTC
TRBJ2-3	-	many	TRBV20-1	CSARVEGTDTQYF	TGCAGTGCTAGAGTAGAAGGCACAGATACGCAGTATTTT
TRBJ2-6	TRBD1	many	TRBV12-3/TRBV12-4	CASSPLRQGGLLRVGSGANVLTF	TGTGCCAGCAGTCCCCTCCGACAGGGTGGCTTGCTAAGGGTGGGCTCTGGGGCCAACGTCCTGACTTTC
TRBJ2-1	TRBD2	-	TRBV29-1	CSAQGVAGPLYNEQFF	TGCAGCGCCCAAGGGGTAGCGGGACCACTCTACAATGAGCAGTTCTTC
TRBJ1-1	-	many	TRBV4-1	CASSQGRVSVTEAFF	TGCGCCAGCAGCCAAGGGAGGGTGTCTGTGACTGAAGCTTTCTTT
TRBJ2-2	-	many	TRBV5-1	CASSSTPSWELFF	TGCGCCAGCAGCTCAACTCCGAGCTGGGAGCTGTTTTTT
TRBJ1-1	-	many	TRBV12-3/TRBV12-4	CASSTYTAMNTEAFF	TGTGCCAGCAGCACCTACACAGCGATGAACACTGAAGCTTTCTTT
TRBJ1-1	-	many	TRBV3-1	CASSLTRGTEAFF	TGTGCCAGCAGCCTTACCCGGGGGACCGAAGCTTTCTTT
TRBJ2-4	TRBD2	few	TRBV29-1	CSVEGLAGDIQYF	TGCAGCGTTGAAGGACTAGCTGGCGACATTCAGTACTTC
TRBJ2-2	-	-	TRBV5-1	CASSRNTPGELFF	TGCGCCAGCAGCAGGAACACACCCGGGGAGCTGTTTTTT
TRBJ1-2	TRBD1	many	TRBV20-1	CSARGGQGRWDGYTF	TGCAGTGCTAGAGGTGGACAGGGTCGATGGGATGGCTACACCTTC
TRBJ2-2	-	many	TRBV6-5	CASSSPIDGELFF	TGTGCCAGCAGTTCACCTATTGACGGGGAGCTGTTTTTT
TRBJ2-3	TRBD2	-	TRBV5-5	CASSSGGLAGLLPTDTQYF	TGTGCCAGCAGCTCAGGAGGACTAGCGGGACTACTCCCCACAGATACGCAGTATTTT
TRBJ2-7	-	many	TRBV27	CASSGGDSSYEQYF	TGTGCCAGCAGTGGAGGGGACAGCTCCTACGAGCAGTACTTC
TRBJ1-1	-	-	TRBV20-1	CSARDMMNTEAFF	TGCAGTGCTAGAGATATGATGAACACTGAAGCTTTCTTT
TRBJ2-1	-	many	TRBV25-1	CASSEVGFGLLGNEQFF	TGTGCCAGCAGTGAAGTGGGGTTTGGGCTTTTGGGCAATGAGCAGTTCTTC
TRBJ1-5	-	many	TRBV3-1	CASSPDSTGVAQHF	TGTGCCAGCAGCCCTGACAGTACGGGGGTAGCCCAGCATTTT
TRBJ2-3	TRBD1	many	TRBV29-1	CSLRTAGQGTDTQYF	TGCAGCCTCCGGACAGCGGGACAGGGGACAGATACGCAGTATTTT
TRBJ2-5	TRBD1	many	TRBV7-6	CASSLVTRDRLQETQYF	TGTGCCAGCAGCTTAGTCACCCGGGACAGGCTCCAAGAGACCCAGTACTTC